The 12 T cell receptor beta chains presented below share a single source sample, sequenced in a study of blood T cells in healthy people across ages. The second PCR ran about 7 to 12 cycles with a sample-barcoded 5' primer and J-beta primers. MiXCR, run by TCRdb on the 5' RACE reads, gives a single entry per CDR3 protein. The sample shows around 700,000 distinct CDR3 sequences, roughly 25% of them seen only once. These same records also appear under a second study, on T cells of mothers and their children.

Sequencing used blood. The receptors were gathered from a boy younger than 18 in good health.

This clonotype turned up a few times. The chain carries TRBV7-6 and TRBJ1-4, with TRBD1 as a possible D gene (6 bases). This CDR3 spans 14 amino acids. Trimming took 4 bases from V and 6 from J, leaving 12 bases between them. CDR1 is SGHVS and CDR2 is FNYEAQ in the germline V gene. CDR3 in DNA: TGTGCCAGCAGCTCGGATGCAGGGGATGAAAAACTGTTTTTT. This codes for CASSSDAGDEKLFF.

This clonotype was seen a few times. The chain is built from TRBV2 and TRBJ2-2; D gene unclear. The CDR3 consists of 12 residues. Germline V gives CDR1 SNHLY, CDR2 FYNNEI. Trimming pared 4 bases from V and 5 bases from J, leaving 5 bases between. The CDR3 coding sequence is TGTGCCAGCAGTGGGGCTACCGGGGAGCTGTTTTTT. Protein product: CASSGATGELFF.

This clonotype has only a few counts. This rearrangement joins TRBV6-5 to TRBJ2-3; D not certain. Germline V gene data show CDR1 as MNHEY and CDR2 as SVGAGI. The CDR3 is 15 residues long. The V end was cut by 11 bases, the J end by 4 bases, with 22 bases between. CDR3 nucleotide sequence: TGTGCCGCCTCTCGGTCGTTTAATGCCCCAGATACGCAGTATTTT. It yields the protein CAASRSFNAPDTQYF.

This clonotype came up a few times. This rearrangement joins TRBV12-3 or TRBV12-4 to TRBJ1-2, with D hard to call. The length of the CDR3 is 11 residues. V was clipped by 6 bases and J by 11 bases, with 13 bases between them. CDR3 protein: CASSLVGRYTF. CDR3 DNA sequence: TGTGCCAGCAGCCTCGTAGGGCGGTACACCTTC.

The chain recombines TRBV5-1 with TRBJ1-5; D gene uncertain. The CDR3 covers 15 residues. V lost 0 bases, J lost 1 base, and 8 bases lay in between. Germline-derived CDR1 and CDR2 are SGHRS and YFSETQ. CDR3 region: CASSLAPNSNQPQHF. DNA of the CDR3: TGCGCCAGCAGCTTGGCACCTAACAGCAATCAGCCCCAGCATTTT.

The CDR3 region has the DNA TGTGCCAGCAGTCTCCCCGCAGGGGGCGCGAACAATGAGCAGTTCTTC. This encodes CASSLPAGGANNEQFF. This rearrangement joins TRBV28 to TRBJ2-1; 8 positions match TRBD1. V lost 5 bases and J lost 5; bases outside the gene matches: 11. CDR3 length: 16 amino acids. Germline V gene sequence: CDR1 MDHEN, CDR2 SYDVKM. Full variable domain (remainder filled in from reference TRBV28 and TRBJ2-1): DVKVTQSSRYLVKRTGEKVFLECVQDMDHENMFWYRQDPGLGLRLIYFSYDVKMKEKGDIPEGYSVSREKKERFSLILESASTNQTSMYLCASSLPAGGANNEQFFGPGTRLTVL.

The rearrangement uses TRBV2 and TRBJ2-1, with 10 nucleotides matching TRBD2. In germline, CDR1 is SNHLY, CDR2 FYNNEI. V shed 4 bases and J 5 bases; nucleotides not matched to a gene: 11. CDR3 length equals 17 residues. CDR3 in amino acids: CASSGSKAGGPNNEQFF. The DNA for the CDR3 is TGTGCCAGCAGTGGTTCAAAAGCGGGAGGGCCCAACAATGAGCAGTTCTTC. The variable domain in full, completed from reference TRBV2 and TRBJ2-1, reads EPEVTQTPSHQVTQMGQEVILRCVPISNHLYFYWYRQILGQKVEFLVSFYNNEISEKSEIFDDQFSVERPDGSNFTLKIRSTKLEDSAMYFCASSGSKAGGPNNEQFFGPGTRLTVL.

This clonotype has just one count. J is TRBJ1-6 and V is TRBV28; 7 nucleotides line up with TRBD1. The CDR3 has 15 residues. CDR1 and CDR2 (germline): MDHEN, SYDVKM. Trimming cost V 5 bases and J 7 bases; bases outside gene matches: 8. Here the CDR3 DNA reads TGTGCCAGCAGTCTTCGACAGGGTACGAATTCACCCCTCCACTTT. Residues: CASSLRQGTNSPLHF.

This clonotype occurred a few times. This chain connects TRBV3-1 to TRBJ1-2; D is perhaps TRBD1 (6 bases). Germline V gene sequence: CDR1 LGHDT, CDR2 YNNKEL (reference sequence). Trimming left V 5 bases short and J 4 bases short, with 11 bases between. CDR3 length: 13 amino acids. CDR3 residues: CASSTGQLYGYTF. CDR3 in DNA: TGTGCCAGCAGCACCGGACAGCTCTATGGCTACACCTTC. Looking up the rest from reference TRBV3-1 and TRBJ1-2 gives the full variable domain: DTAVSQTPKYLVTQMGNDKSIKCEQNLGHDTMYWYKQDSKKFLKIMFSYNNKELIINETVPNRFSPKSPDKAHLNLHINSLELGDSAVYFCASSTGQLYGYTFGSGTRLTVV.

The chain has TRBV5-1 and TRBJ2-5; the D gene is possibly TRBD2 (6 bases). The CDR3 loop spans 16 amino acids. V was pared by 5 bases and J by 0 bases, with 17 bases between. Germline V CDR1 and CDR2: SGHRS, YFSETQ. CDR3 DNA sequence: TGCGCCAGCAGAGGGCTGGGACTGGAAGACCAAGAGACCCAGTACTTC. Its protein product is CASRGLGLEDQETQYF. The complete variable domain, with remaining parts taken from reference TRBV5-1 and TRBJ2-5, reads KAGVTQTPRYLIKTRGQQVTLSCSPISGHRSVSWYQQTPGQGLQFLFEYFSETQRNKGNFPGRFSGRQFSNSRSEMNVSTLELGDSALYLCASRGLGLEDQETQYFGPGTRLLVL.

The chain uses TRBV12-3 or TRBV12-4 and TRBJ2-5, with D unresolved. The CDR3 loop spans 12 amino acids. With 7 bases removed from V and 5 bases from J, the gap between germline ends came to 11 bases. The CDR3 sequence is CASTSMGETQYF. In DNA form, the CDR3 reads TGTGCCAGCACCAGCATGGGGGAGACCCAGTACTTC.

This rearrangement joins TRBV29-1 to TRBJ2-7, with 11 bases matching TRBD1. This CDR3 is built from 15 residues. Germline CDR1 and CDR2: SQVTM and ANQGSEA. V gave up 2 bases and J gave up 2 bases; unmatched junction bases: 5. The CDR3 nucleotides are TGCAGCGTTGAATTGTCGGGACAGGGGGCCTACGAGCAGTACTTC. Translating gives CSVELSGQGAYEQYF.